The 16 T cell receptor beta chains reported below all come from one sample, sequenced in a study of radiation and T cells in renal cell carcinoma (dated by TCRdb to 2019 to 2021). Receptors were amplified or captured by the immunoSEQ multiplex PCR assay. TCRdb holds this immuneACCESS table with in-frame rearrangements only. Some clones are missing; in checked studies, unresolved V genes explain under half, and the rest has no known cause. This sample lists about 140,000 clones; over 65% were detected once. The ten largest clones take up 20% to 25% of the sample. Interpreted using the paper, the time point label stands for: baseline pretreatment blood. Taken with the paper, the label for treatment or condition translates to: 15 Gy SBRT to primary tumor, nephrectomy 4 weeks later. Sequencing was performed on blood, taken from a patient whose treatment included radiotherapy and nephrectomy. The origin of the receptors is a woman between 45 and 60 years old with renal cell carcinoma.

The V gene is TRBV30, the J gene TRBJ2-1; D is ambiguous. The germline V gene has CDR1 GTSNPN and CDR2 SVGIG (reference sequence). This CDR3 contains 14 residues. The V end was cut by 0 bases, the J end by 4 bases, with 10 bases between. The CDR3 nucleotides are TGTGCCTGGAGTGTAAACGGCGGATACAATGAGCAGTTCTTC. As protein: CAWSVNGGYNEQFF.

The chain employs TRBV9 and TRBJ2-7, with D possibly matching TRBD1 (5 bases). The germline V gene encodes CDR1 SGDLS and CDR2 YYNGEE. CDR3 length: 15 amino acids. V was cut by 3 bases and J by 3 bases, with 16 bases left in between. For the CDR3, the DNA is TGTGCCAGCAGCGCCACCGACAGAACAGACTACGAGCAGTACTTC. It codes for CASSATDRTDYEQYF.

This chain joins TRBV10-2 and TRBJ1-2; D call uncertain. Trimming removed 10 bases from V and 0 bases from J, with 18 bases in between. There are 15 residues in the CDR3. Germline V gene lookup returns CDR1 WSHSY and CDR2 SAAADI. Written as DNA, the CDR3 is TGCGCCACGGCCGGAGGAATTCCCGCTAACTATGGCTACACCTTC. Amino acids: CATAGGIPANYGYTF.

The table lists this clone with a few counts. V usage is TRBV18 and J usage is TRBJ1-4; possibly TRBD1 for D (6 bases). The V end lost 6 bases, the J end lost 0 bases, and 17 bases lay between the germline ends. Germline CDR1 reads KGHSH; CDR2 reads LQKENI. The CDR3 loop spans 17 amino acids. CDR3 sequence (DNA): TGTGCCAGCTCCCCCGCTGGGGGGCGGGCAACTAATGAAAAACTGTTTTTT. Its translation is CASSPAGGRATNEKLFF.

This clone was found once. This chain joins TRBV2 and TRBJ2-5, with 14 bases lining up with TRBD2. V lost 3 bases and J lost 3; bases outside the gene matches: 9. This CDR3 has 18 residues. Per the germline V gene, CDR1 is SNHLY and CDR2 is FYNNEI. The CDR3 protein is CASSDWTSGRLMKETQYF. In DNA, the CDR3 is TGTGCCAGCAGTGATTGGACTAGCGGGAGGCTAATGAAAGAGACCCAGTACTTC.

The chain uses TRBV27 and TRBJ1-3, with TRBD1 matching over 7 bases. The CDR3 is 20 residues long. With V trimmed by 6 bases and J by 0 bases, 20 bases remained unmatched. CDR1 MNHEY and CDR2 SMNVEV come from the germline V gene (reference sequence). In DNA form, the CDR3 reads TGTGCCAGCAGGCCAATTGGAGTACGGACAGGACTACTCTCTGGAAACACCATATATTTT. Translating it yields CASRPIGVRTGLLSGNTIYF.

The CDR3 DNA is TGCGCCAGCAGCCAAGATCTTAGGGCTGGATTTCCAGATACGCAGTATTTT. This sequence encodes CASSQDLRAGFPDTQYF. The chain recombines TRBV4-3 with TRBJ2-3; D call uncertain. V was pared by 0 bases and J by 4 bases, with 17 bases between. The CDR3 runs to 17 residues. CDR1 and CDR2 from the germline V gene are LGHNA and YSLEER.

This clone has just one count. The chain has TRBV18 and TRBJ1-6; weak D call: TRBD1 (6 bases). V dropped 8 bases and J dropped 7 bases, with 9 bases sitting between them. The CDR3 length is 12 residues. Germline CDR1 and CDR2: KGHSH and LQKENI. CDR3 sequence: CASGTPNSPLHF. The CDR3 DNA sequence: TGTGCCAGCGGGACACCGAATTCACCCCTCCACTTT.

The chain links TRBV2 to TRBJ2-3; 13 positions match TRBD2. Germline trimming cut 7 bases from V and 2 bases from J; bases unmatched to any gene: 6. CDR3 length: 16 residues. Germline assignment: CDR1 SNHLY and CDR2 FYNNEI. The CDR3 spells CASIGGLAGPTDTQYF. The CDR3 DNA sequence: TGTGCCAGCATCGGGGGACTAGCGGGACCCACAGATACGCAGTATTTT. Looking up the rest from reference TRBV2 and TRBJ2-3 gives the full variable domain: EPEVTQTPSHQVTQMGQEVILRCVPISNHLYFYWYRQILGQKVEFLVSFYNNEISEKSEIFDDQFSVERPDGSNFTLKIRSTKLEDSAMYFCASIGGLAGPTDTQYFGPGTRLTVL.

The CDR3 coding sequence is TGTGCCAGCAGCCCAGGCGTTATCGATGAGCAGTTCTTC. Translated, it gives CASSPGVIDEQFF. The chain has TRBV5-4 and TRBJ2-1; unclear D gene. The germline V gene has CDR1 SGHNT and CDR2 YYREEE (reference sequence). This CDR3 has 13 residues. Trimming took 4 bases from V and 8 from J, leaving 13 bases between them.

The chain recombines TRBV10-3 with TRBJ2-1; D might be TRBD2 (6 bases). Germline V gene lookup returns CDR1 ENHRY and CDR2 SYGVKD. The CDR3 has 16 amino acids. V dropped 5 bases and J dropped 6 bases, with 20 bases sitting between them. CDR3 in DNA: TGTGCCATCAGTCAACCTTCTCACCCGACTAGCAATGAGCAGTTCTTC. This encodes CAISQPSHPTSNEQFF.

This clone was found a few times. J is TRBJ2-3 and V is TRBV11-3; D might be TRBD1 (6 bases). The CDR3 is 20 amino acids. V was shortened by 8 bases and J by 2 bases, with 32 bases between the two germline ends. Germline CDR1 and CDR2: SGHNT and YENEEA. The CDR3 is CASGASSDSQHKHHTDTQYF. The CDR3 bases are TGTGCCAGCGGGGCCTCCTCGGACAGCCAACACAAACACCACACAGATACGCAGTATTTT.

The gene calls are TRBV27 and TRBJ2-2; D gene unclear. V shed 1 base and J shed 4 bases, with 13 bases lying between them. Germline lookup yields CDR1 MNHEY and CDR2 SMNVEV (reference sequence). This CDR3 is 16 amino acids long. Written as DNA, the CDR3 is TGTGCCAGCAGTTTATACGTGGGGTCGCCCACCGGGGAGCTGTTTTTT. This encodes CASSLYVGSPTGELFF.

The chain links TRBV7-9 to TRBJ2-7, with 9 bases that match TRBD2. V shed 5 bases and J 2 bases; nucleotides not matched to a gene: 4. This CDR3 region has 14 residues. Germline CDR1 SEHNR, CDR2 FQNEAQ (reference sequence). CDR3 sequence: CASSPTSGAYEQYF. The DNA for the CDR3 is TGTGCCAGCAGCCCGACTAGCGGAGCCTACGAGCAGTACTTC.

CDR3 DNA sequence: TGTGCCAGCAGCCGTACGGACAGGGGAGACTACGAGCAGTACTTC. This codes for CASSRTDRGDYEQYF. The chain has TRBV7-2 and TRBJ2-7, with TRBD1 matching 9 bases. This CDR3 comprises 15 residues. V lost 5 bases and J lost 3; bases outside the gene matches: 8. Germline V gene data show CDR1 as SGHTA and CDR2 as FQGNSA.

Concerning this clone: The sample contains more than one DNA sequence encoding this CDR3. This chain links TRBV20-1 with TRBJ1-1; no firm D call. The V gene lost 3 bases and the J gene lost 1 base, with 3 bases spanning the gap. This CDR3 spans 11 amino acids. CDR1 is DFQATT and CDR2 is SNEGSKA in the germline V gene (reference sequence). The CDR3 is CSASTNTEAFF. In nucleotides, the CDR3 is TGCAGTGCTAGTACGAACACTGAAGCTTTCTTT.